Following are 5 T cell receptor beta chains from one sample sequenced in a study of tumor-infiltrating lymphocytes in primary liver carcinoma. TCR beta cDNA came from about 500 ng total RNA, primed with a constant-region primer. ARM-PCR was slightly modified, and three nested multiplex PCR rounds with it gave rise to the TCR beta libraries. TRBV1-TRBV30 forward primers paired with a C-beta reverse primer drove the first two PCR rounds, about 11 cycles each. TCRdb passed the multiplex PCR reads through MiXCR, listing each CDR3 protein once. Among fewer than 400,000 distinct CDR3 sequences listed, roughly 60% were seen once. Researchers drew blood RNA from unsorted whole blood and extracted germline DNA as well. Sequenced input: peripheral blood. The receptor set was obtained from a man in his forties with primary liver carcinoma and hepatitis B virus infection.

Of note for this clonotype: A clone one base away is much larger, so this may be a read error. This chain uses TRBV5-5 with TRBJ2-7, with D hard to call. Deletions cut 6 bases from V and 5 bases from J, with 9 bases between. Per the germline V gene, CDR1 is SGHKS and CDR2 is YYEKEE (reference sequence). The CDR3 extends over 11 amino acids. The CDR3 nucleotides are TGTGCCAGCAACCCCCGGAACGAGCAGTACTTC. Translated: CASNPRNEQYF.

In its sample, this clonotype was seen a few times. The V call is TRBV5-1, the J call TRBJ2-7; D may be TRBD2 (5 bases). CDR1 is SGHRS, CDR2 YFSETQ, per germline. The V gene lost 4 bases and the J gene lost 0 bases, with 11 bases spanning the gap. The CDR3 covers 14 residues. The CDR3 sequence is CASSQLENSYEQYF. The CDR3 nucleotides read TGCGCCAGCAGCCAACTAGAGAACTCCTACGAGCAGTACTTC. The whole variable domain, filled in from reference TRBV5-1 and TRBJ2-7, reads KAGVTQTPRYLIKTRGQQVTLSCSPISGHRSVSWYQQTPGQGLQFLFEYFSETQRNKGNFPGRFSGRQFSNSRSEMNVSTLELGDSALYLCASSQLENSYEQYFGPGTRLTVT.

Concerning this clonotype itself: Given a much more abundant clone one base away, this may be a read error. In nucleotides, the CDR3 is TGTGCCAGCAGGCCAACGGGAACAGATACGCAGTATTTT. Its translation: CASRPTGTDTQYF. This chain links TRBV6-2 or TRBV6-3 with TRBJ2-3; D might be TRBD2 (5 bases). CDR3 length equals 13 residues. V lost 6 bases and J lost 3, with 10 bases in between. Germline CDR1 MNHEY, CDR2 SVGEGT.

This clonotype turned up a few times. One end of the junction does not line up with germline, which may come from a read error. The genes are TRBV6-5 and TRBJ2-1, with D perhaps being TRBD1 or TRBD2 (5 bases each). From germline, CDR1 is MNHEY and CDR2 SVGAGI. The CDR3 has 14 residues. The CDR3 coding sequence is TGTGCCAGCAGTTACTCGAGAGGGACCAATGAGCGGTTCTTC. This sequence encodes CASSYSRGTNERFF.

As to this clonotype: Relative to the germline gene, one junction end is altered; a read error may explain this. The rearrangement joins TRBV5-6 to TRBJ2-7; D unresolved. The CDR3 contains 14 residues. Germline CDR1 and CDR2: SGHDT and YYEEEE. The chain's CDR3 is CANSYRRIPYEQYF. As DNA, the CDR3 is TGTGCCAACAGCTATAGACGGATACCCTACGAGCAGTACTTC.